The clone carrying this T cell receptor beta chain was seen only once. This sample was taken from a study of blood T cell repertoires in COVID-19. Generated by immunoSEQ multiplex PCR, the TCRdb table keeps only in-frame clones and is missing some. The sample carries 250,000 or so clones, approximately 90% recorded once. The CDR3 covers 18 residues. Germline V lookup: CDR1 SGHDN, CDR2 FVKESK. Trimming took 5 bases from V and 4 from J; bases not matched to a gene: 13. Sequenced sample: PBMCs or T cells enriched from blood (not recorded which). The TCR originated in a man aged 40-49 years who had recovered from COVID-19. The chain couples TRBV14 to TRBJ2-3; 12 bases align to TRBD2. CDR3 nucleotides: TGTGCCAGCAGCTTACGACTAGCGGGAGTGGGGAATGCAGATACGCAGTATTTT. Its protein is CASSLRLAGVGNADTQYF.